The rows below give T cell receptor beta chains drawn from one sample of a study of beta chain features in type 1 diabetes. Only in-frame clones appear in the TCRdb table, and some are missing; sequencing was by immunoSEQ multiplex PCR. The sample contains around 340,000 clones, 9.3% of which appear only once. Sequenced: central memory CD4+ T cells from blood. The receptors shown here come from a man younger than 45 with type 1 diabetes. The CDR3 runs from the conserved cysteine through the conserved F or W. Each record gives: J gene, clone size, D gene, V gene, CDR3 protein, CDR3 DNA. D genes are given only for firm matches. Size is omitted from some rows. Given values are once, few, many or a class for expanded clones.

J gene: TRBJ2-5
clone size: .
D gene: TRBD1
V gene: TRBV11-2
CDR3 protein: CASSFQGAETQYF
CDR3 DNA: TGTGCCAGCAGCTTCCAGGGGGCAGAGACCCAGTACTTC

J gene: TRBJ2-1
clone size: few
D gene: .
V gene: TRBV18
CDR3 protein: CASSRSSYNEQFF
CDR3 DNA: TGTGCCAGCTCGCGGAGCTCCTACAATGAGCAGTTCTTC

J gene: TRBJ2-3
clone size: many
D gene: TRBD2
V gene: TRBV10-3
CDR3 protein: CAISMRTSGVETDTQYF
CDR3 DNA: TGTGCCATCAGTATGCGGACTAGCGGGGTCGAAACAGATACGCAGTATTTT

J gene: TRBJ1-4
clone size: few
D gene: TRBD1
V gene: TRBV7-2
CDR3 protein: CASTTTGGDEKLFF
CDR3 DNA: TGTGCCAGCACCACCACAGGGGGCGATGAAAAACTGTTTTTT

J gene: TRBJ1-1
clone size: few
D gene: .
V gene: TRBV28
CDR3 protein: CASSPRTFEAFF
CDR3 DNA: TGTGCCAGCAGTCCGAGGACCTTTGAAGCTTTCTTT

J gene: TRBJ1-1
clone size: .
D gene: .
V gene: TRBV11-2
CDR3 protein: CASSFGPERTNTEAFF
CDR3 DNA: TGTGCCAGCAGCTTCGGTCCAGAACGGACAAACACTGAAGCTTTCTTT

J gene: TRBJ2-3
clone size: once
D gene: TRBD2
V gene: TRBV19
CDR3 protein: CASSRLAGGIRDTQYF
CDR3 DNA: TGTGCCAGTAGCCGACTAGCGGGGGGGATCCGAGATACGCAGTATTTT

J gene: TRBJ2-1
clone size: .
D gene: TRBD1
V gene: TRBV19
CDR3 protein: CASSSPQRQGPYNEQFF
CDR3 DNA: TGTGCCAGTAGTTCGCCCCAGAGACAGGGGCCCTACAATGAGCAGTTCTTC

J gene: TRBJ2-1
clone size: few
D gene: TRBD2
V gene: TRBV9
CDR3 protein: CASSVAAGGYNEQFF
CDR3 DNA: TGTGCCAGCAGCGTAGCAGCGGGGGGGTACAATGAGCAGTTCTTC

J gene: TRBJ2-1
clone size: .
D gene: .
V gene: TRBV19
CDR3 protein: CASSPIMAQPKYNEQFF
CDR3 DNA: TGTGCCAGTAGTCCTATAATGGCACAGCCCAAATACAATGAGCAGTTCTTC

J gene: TRBJ1-2
clone size: few
D gene: .
V gene: TRBV19
CDR3 protein: CASSIGYGYTF
CDR3 DNA: TGTGCCAGTAGTATCGGGTATGGCTACACCTTC

J gene: TRBJ1-1
clone size: .
D gene: .
V gene: TRBV19
CDR3 protein: CASSRGTEAFF
CDR3 DNA: TGTGCCAGTAGTCGGGGGACTGAAGCTTTCTTT